Presented here are 7 T cell receptor beta chains from one specimen sequenced in a study of blood T cells in healthy people across ages. Using a J-beta primer mix together with a sample-barcoded 5' primer, a second PCR was run for about 6 to 11 cycles. Each CDR3 protein is one row after TCRdb ran MiXCR on the 5' RACE reads. The sample has more than 550,000 distinct CDR3 sequences, about 20% seen once. Specimen: blood. The receptor source for this set is a man between 65 and 85 years old in good health.

This clonotype was counted only a few times. V and J are TRBV7-2 and TRBJ2-7, with TRBD2 matching 7 bases. There are 13 residues in the CDR3. Germline V gives CDR1 SGHTA, CDR2 FQGNSA. J lost 4 bases, V lost 4 bases, and 4 bases had no gene match. The CDR3 DNA reads TGTGCCAGCAGCTCCGGGACTACTTACGAGCAGTACGTC. Translating it yields CASSSGTTYEQYV.

V gene TRBV5-4 combines with J gene TRBJ2-7, with D perhaps TRBD1 (8 bases). Germline V gene data show CDR1 as SGHNT and CDR2 as YYREEE (reference sequence). V was clipped by 2 bases and J by 4 bases, with 19 bases between them. There are 16 residues in the CDR3. The CDR3, as DNA: TGTGCCAGCAGCTTTCGAGAGGCACAGGGGGGGTACGAGCAGTACTTC. It codes for CASSFREAQGGYEQYF.

The chain recombines TRBV7-9 with TRBJ2-5; D not resolved. The CDR3 has 14 amino acids. The germline CDR1 and CDR2 sequences are SEHNR and FQNEAQ (reference sequence). Trimming stripped 1 base from V and 5 bases from J, with 11 bases between. The CDR3 DNA follows: TGTGCCAGCAGCTTAGACCTAAGATCGGAGACCCAGTACTTC. This codes for CASSLDLRSETQYF. The full variable domain, its missing parts supplied by reference TRBV7-9 and TRBJ2-5, is DTGVSQNPRHKITKRGQNVTFRCDPISEHNRLYWYRQTLGQGPEFLTYFQNEAQLEKSRLLSDRFSAERPKGSFSTLEIQRTEQGDSAMYLCASSLDLRSETQYFGPGTRLLVL.

The V and J genes are TRBV9 and TRBJ1-3; 8 bases match TRBD1. J was trimmed by 3 bases and V by 0 bases; bases with no gene match: 8. CDR1 SGDLS and CDR2 YYNGEE come from the germline V gene. CDR3 length: 17 residues. CDR3 DNA: TGTGCCAGCAGCGTAGACCTCAGACAGGGGATTGGAAACACCATATATTTT. Amino acids: CASSVDLRQGIGNTIYF.

The CDR3 is CSARDSRANQPQHF. The CDR3 DNA reads TGCAGTGCTCGCGACAGCCGGGCCAATCAGCCCCAGCATTTT. The chain employs TRBV20-1 and TRBJ1-5, with a possible D match to TRBD1 (5 bases). This CDR3 region has 14 residues. Germline V lookup: CDR1 DFQATT, CDR2 SNEGSKA (reference sequence). Trimming shortened V by 5 bases and J by 3 bases, and 14 bases separated the two germline ends.

The V and J genes are TRBV19 and TRBJ1-1; a possible D gene is TRBD1 (6 bases). The CDR3 spans 15 residues. CDR1 LNHDA and CDR2 SQIVND come from the germline V gene (reference sequence). V was pared by 7 bases and J by 6 bases, with 21 bases between. DNA of the CDR3: TGTGCCAGTATAACCCGGGGCCAGGGGAAACCTGAAGCTTTCTTT. This gives the protein CASITRGQGKPEAFF.

The rearrangement uses TRBV12-3 or TRBV12-4 and TRBJ2-4; no reliable D call. Trimming stripped 2 bases from V and 1 base from J, with 9 bases between. The CDR3 has 15 residues. The CDR3 protein is CASSLISLAKNIQYF. The CDR3 region has the DNA TGTGCCAGCAGTTTAATTTCACTTGCCAAAAACATTCAGTACTTC.